The rows below give T cell receptor beta chains drawn from one sample of a study of shared clonotypes between healthy human individuals. Method: immunoSEQ multiplex PCR; TCRdb's copy keeps in-frame clones and lacks some. The data contain about 1 million clones, around 74% of them seen just once; the ten biggest clones take up less than 1.5%. The sequenced sample was memory CD4+ T cells sorted from blood. Source of these receptors: a man between 18 and 29 years old in good health. Both conserved end residues are part of each CDR3. The order of the fields is D gene, V gene, clone size, J gene, CDR3 protein, CDR3 DNA. The D gene is left open where the match is weak. Clone size is stated in some rows and not others, as once, few, many or a class when expanded.

D: .
V: TRBV27
size: .
J: TRBJ2-1
CDR3: CASSSTRKRILNNEQFF
DNA: TGTGCCAGCAGTTCGACAAGGAAGCGGATTCTTAACAATGAGCAGTTCTTC

D: .
V: TRBV5-1
size: .
J: TRBJ2-1
CDR3: CASREGLASYNEQFF
DNA: TGCGCCAGCAGGGAGGGTCTAGCCTCCTACAATGAGCAGTTCTTC

D: .
V: TRBV4-1
size: few
J: TRBJ1-6
CDR3: CASSPMEPPLHF
DNA: TGCGCCAGCAGCCCAATGGAGCCACCCCTCCACTTT

D: TRBD1
V: TRBV6-4
size: .
J: TRBJ2-5
CDR3: CASRPGQGSDLGTQYF
DNA: TGTGCCAGCAGACCGGGACAGGGGTCGGACCTCGGGACCCAGTACTTC

D: TRBD1
V: TRBV6-6
size: many
J: TRBJ2-7
CDR3: CASSYVQGDRYEQYF
DNA: TGTGCCAGCAGTTACGTACAGGGGGATAGGTACGAGCAGTACTTC

D: TRBD1
V: TRBV10-2
size: once
J: TRBJ1-1
CDR3: CASSRPIQGIMNTEAFF
DNA: TGCGCCAGCAGTCGTCCCATACAGGGGATCATGAACACTGAAGCTTTCTTT

D: .
V: TRBV4-1
size: .
J: TRBJ1-2
CDR3: CASSQTSFRGEGYTF
DNA: TGCGCCAGCAGCCAAACGAGTTTTAGGGGAGAGGGCTACACCTTC

D: .
V: TRBV10-3
size: .
J: TRBJ2-7
CDR3: CAIKPGALYEQYF
DNA: TGTGCCATCAAGCCGGGGGCACTCTACGAGCAGTACTTC

D: TRBD2
V: TRBV11-2
size: .
J: TRBJ2-5
CDR3: CASSAGSGGPQETQYF
DNA: TGTGCCAGCAGCGCAGGAAGCGGGGGGCCCCAAGAGACCCAGTACTTC

D: TRBD2
V: TRBV5-4
size: .
J: TRBJ2-7
CDR3: CASSLKAGVANEQYF
DNA: TGTGCCAGCAGCTTGAAGGCGGGAGTGGCCAACGAGCAGTACTTC

D: .
V: TRBV7-7
size: .
J: TRBJ2-5
CDR3: CASSGDVWETQYF
DNA: TGTGCTAGCAGCGGTGATGTATGGGAGACCCAGTACTTC

D: TRBD2
V: TRBV10-3
size: .
J: TRBJ2-7
CDR3: CATSPSGETYEQYF
DNA: TGTGCCACCTCACCTAGCGGGGAAACCTACGAGCAGTACTTC

D: TRBD2
V: TRBV7-2
size: once
J: TRBJ2-7
CDR3: CASSLDPSGSREQYF
DNA: TGTGCCAGCAGCTTAGATCCTAGCGGGAGCCGCGAGCAGTACTTC

D: TRBD2
V: TRBV7-8
size: .
J: TRBJ2-3
CDR3: CASSFSASGGRTDTQYF
DNA: TGTGCCAGCAGCTTCTCGGCGAGCGGGGGGCGCACAGATACGCAGTATTTT

D: TRBD1
V: TRBV6-5
size: .
J: TRBJ2-7
CDR3: CASSRQGTPYEQYF
DNA: TGTGCCAGCAGTAGACAGGGGACCCCCTACGAGCAGTACTTC

D: .
V: TRBV6-5
size: .
J: TRBJ2-7
CDR3: CASSSSGSSYEQYF
DNA: TGTGCCAGCAGTTCCTCGGGGTCCTCCTACGAGCAGTACTTC

D: TRBD1
V: TRBV5-1
size: .
J: TRBJ1-2
CDR3: CASRERQGSGYTF
DNA: TGCGCCAGCAGAGAACGACAGGGGTCAGGCTACACCTTC

D: TRBD2
V: TRBV30
size: .
J: TRBJ2-1
CDR3: CAWSVGSSGSYHEQFF
DNA: TGTGCCTGGAGTGTAGGATCTAGCGGGAGTTATCATGAGCAGTTCTTC

D: .
V: TRBV7-9
size: .
J: TRBJ1-1
CDR3: CASSLKSAEAFF
DNA: TGTGCCAGCAGCTTAAAATCAGCTGAAGCTTTCTTT

D: .
V: TRBV5-4
size: .
J: TRBJ2-2
CDR3: CASSPPTGELFF
DNA: TGTGCCAGCAGCCCTCCGACCGGGGAGCTGTTTTTT

D: .
V: TRBV7-2
size: few
J: TRBJ1-2
CDR3: CASSPDWGGYTF
DNA: TGTGCCAGCAGCCCCGATTGGGGTGGCTACACCTTC

D: .
V: TRBV2
size: .
J: TRBJ1-5
CDR3: CASRDQGNSNQPQHF
DNA: TGTGCCAGCAGGGACCAGGGGAATAGTAATCAGCCCCAGCATTTT

D: .
V: TRBV10-3
size: .
J: TRBJ1-2
CDR3: CASAGTGLYTF
DNA: TGTGCCTCGGCCGGGACTGGGCTCTACACCTTC

D: .
V: TRBV6-6
size: .
J: TRBJ1-5
CDR3: CASSYDWVDSNQPQHF
DNA: TGTGCCAGCAGTTACGATTGGGTCGATAGCAATCAGCCCCAGCATTTT

D: .
V: TRBV13
size: .
J: TRBJ1-1
CDR3: CASSSLGSAGAARWAFF
DNA: TGTGCCAGCAGCTCACTCGGATCAGCAGGGGCGGCCCGGTGGGCTTTCTTT

D: .
V: TRBV7-2
size: .
J: TRBJ2-7
CDR3: CASSFKGSYEQYF
DNA: TGTGCCAGCAGCTTTAAAGGCTCCTACGAGCAGTACTTC

D: .
V: TRBV6-6
size: .
J: TRBJ2-3
CDR3: CASSYFTSPTDTQYF
DNA: TGTGCCAGCAGTTACTTCACTAGTCCGACAGATACGCAGTATTTT

D: TRBD2
V: TRBV6-6
size: .
J: TRBJ2-1
CDR3: CASSSGTSVNEQFF
DNA: TGTGCCAGCAGTTCCGGGACTAGCGTGAATGAGCAGTTCTTC

D: .
V: TRBV5-1
size: .
J: TRBJ2-6
CDR3: CASSSVTYSGANVLTF
DNA: TGCGCCAGCAGCTCGGTTACCTACTCTGGGGCCAACGTCCTGACTTTC

D: .
V: TRBV12-2
size: .
J: TRBJ2-7
CDR3: CASRPWGAWGYEQYF
DNA: TGTGCAAGTCGCCCTTGGGGAGCGTGGGGTTACGAGCAGTACTTC

D: TRBD1
V: TRBV27
size: .
J: TRBJ1-2
CDR3: CASSLNPGQINYGYTF
DNA: TGTGCCAGCAGCCTGAACCCGGGACAGATTAACTATGGCTACACCTTC

D: TRBD1
V: TRBV10-3
size: .
J: TRBJ2-3
CDR3: CAISEPGTGGDTQYF
DNA: TGTGCCATCAGTGAGCCCGGGACAGGGGGCGATACGCAGTATTTT

D: .
V: TRBV10-1
size: .
J: TRBJ1-1
CDR3: CASSPGTLNTEAFF
DNA: TGCGCCAGCAGTCCCGGGACGTTGAACACTGAAGCTTTCTTT

D: TRBD1
V: TRBV6-1
size: .
J: TRBJ2-2
CDR3: CASSSGTVNTGELFF
DNA: TGTGCCAGCAGTTCCGGGACAGTTAACACCGGGGAGCTGTTTTTT

D: .
V: TRBV10-3
size: once
J: TRBJ2-2
CDR3: CAVGGELFF
DNA: TGTGCCGTCGGGGGGGAGCTGTTTTTT

D: .
V: TRBV5-6
size: few
J: TRBJ1-5
CDR3: CASSLEGSQPQHF
DNA: TGTGCCAGCAGCTTGGAGGGTAGCCAGCCCCAGCATTTT

D: TRBD1
V: TRBV6-1
size: .
J: TRBJ1-5
CDR3: CASSADRALNQPQHF
DNA: TGTGCCAGCAGTGCGGACAGGGCTCTCAATCAGCCCCAGCATTTT

D: .
V: TRBV5-1
size: .
J: TRBJ2-5
CDR3: CASLQLPGLQEETQYF
DNA: TGCGCCAGCCTCCAACTACCGGGACTGCAGGAAGAGACCCAGTACTTC

D: TRBD1
V: TRBV6-5
size: few
J: TRBJ1-5
CDR3: CASSYGTGDQPQHF
DNA: TGTGCCAGCAGTTATGGGACAGGCGATCAGCCCCAGCATTTT

D: .
V: TRBV6-1
size: few
J: TRBJ2-1
CDR3: CASSLEEGRNEQFF
DNA: TGTGCCAGCAGTCTCGAGGAGGGACGGAATGAGCAGTTCTTC

D: TRBD2
V: TRBV4-3
size: .
J: TRBJ2-4
CDR3: CASSQGSPGGPLNIQYF
DNA: TGCGCCAGCAGCCAAGGGTCCCCGGGAGGGCCATTAAACATTCAGTACTTC

D: .
V: TRBV5-1
size: .
J: TRBJ1-6
CDR3: CASSLRGNNSPLHF
DNA: TGCGCCAGCAGCTTGCGGGGGAATAATTCACCCCTCCACTTT

D: .
V: TRBV7-9
size: many
J: TRBJ2-2
CDR3: CASSLAGVLSTGELFF
DNA: TGTGCCAGCAGCTTAGCGGGAGTCTTAAGCACCGGGGAGCTGTTTTTT

D: .
V: TRBV2
size: .
J: TRBJ2-7
CDR3: CASSADRALVEQYF
DNA: TGTGCCAGCAGTGCGGACAGAGCATTAGTCGAGCAGTACTTC